Following are 10 T cell receptor beta chains from one sample sequenced in a study of T cells expressing NK-cell markers. TCRdb reprocessed the 5' RACE reads and keeps a single row for each CDR3 protein, giving no DNA. The ten most abundant clones cover 20% to 25% of a sample with over 150,000 distinct CDR3 sequences. The source material was blood T cells: a sorted CD56 or NKG2C T cell subset, CD4+ or CD8+ T cells, or bulk PBMC T cells (not recorded which). Source of these receptors: a man between 18 and 69 years old in good health.

The chain has TRBV24-1 and TRBJ2-2; the D gene TCRdb calls, TRBD1, cannot be checked with no DNA. Per germline, CDR1 KGHDR and CDR2 SFDVKD. CDR3 size: 14 residues. CDR3: CATSSQGGTGELFF.

The rearrangement links TRBV13 to TRBJ2-3; TCRdb names TRBD2, which stays unverified in the absence of DNA. Looked up from germline, CDR1 is PRHDT and CDR2 is FYEKMQ (reference sequence). The CDR3 runs to 15 residues. The CDR3 spells CASSSGLGIDDTQYF.

This chain uses TRBV7-6 with TRBJ2-5; TCRdb's assignment of TRBD1 cannot be checked, as there is no DNA. Per the germline V gene, CDR1 is SGHVS and CDR2 is FNYEAQ. CDR3 length equals 15 residues. The chain's CDR3 is CASSLVLQGRETQYF. The variable domain in full, with the rest retrieved from reference TRBV7-6 and TRBJ2-5, is GAGVSQSPRYKVTKRGQDVALRCDPISGHVSLYWYRQALGQGPEFLTYFNYEAQQDKSGLPNDRFSAERPEGSISTLTIQRTEQRDSAMYRCASSLVLQGRETQYFGPGTRLLVL.

This chain joins TRBV11-2 and TRBJ2-1; the TRBD2 assignment by TCRdb is unverifiable without DNA. The CDR3 contains 17 residues. Germline V gene lookup returns CDR1 SGHAT and CDR2 FQNNGV. This chain's CDR3 is CASSLESAGGLNNEQFF.

The rearrangement links TRBV20-1 to TRBJ2-7. The germline CDR1 and CDR2 sequences are DFQATT and SNEGSKA (reference sequence). The CDR3 is 16 residues long. CDR3 loop: CSARKATDTNLYEQYF.

The chain couples TRBV20-1 to TRBJ2-7; absent DNA, TCRdb's TRBD2 call cannot be checked. The CDR3 loop spans 14 amino acids. Germline assignment: CDR1 DFQATT and CDR2 SNEGSKA (reference sequence). The CDR3 reads CSARGDFKFYEQYF.

This chain connects TRBV21-1 to TRBJ1-6. TRBV21-1 is an annotated pseudogene. This CDR3 is built from 14 residues. This CDR3 reads CASSFSHYNSPLHF.

This sequence joins TRBV2 and TRBJ1-4; the TRBD1 assignment by TCRdb is unverifiable without DNA. Germline CDR1 SNHLY, CDR2 FYNNEI. CDR3 length: 14 amino acids. The CDR3 is CASRAGTGLEKLFF. The full variable domain, with the rest looked up from reference TRBV2 and TRBJ1-4, is EPEVTQTPSHQVTQMGQEVILRCVPISNHLYFYWYRQILGQKVEFLVSFYNNEISEKSEIFDDQFSVERPDGSNFTLKIRSTKLEDSAMYFCASRAGTGLEKLFFGSGTQLSVL.

V is TRBV6-1 and J is TRBJ2-4; TCRdb selects TRBD1, and the lack of DNA leaves this call unchecked. Germline V lookup: CDR1 MNHNS, CDR2 SASEGT. CDR3 length equals 14 residues. This chain's CDR3 is CASSPDRDKNIQYF.

The chain combines TRBV11-1 with TRBJ1-6. Germline V gene data show CDR1 as SGHAT and CDR2 as FQDESV (reference sequence). The CDR3 runs 13 residues. CDR3: CASSFQWDSPLHF.